These 13 T cell receptor beta chains were sequenced from one sample in a study of beta chain features in type 1 diabetes. Reverse transcribing all isolated RNA meant expressed TCRB transcripts were sequenced. The assay was immunoSEQ multiplex PCR, and TCRdb's table has in-frame clones only and misses some. The sample shows 450,000 to 600,000 clones, approximately 30% of them seen only once. The sample consisted of naive CD4+ T cells from blood. The source is a man aged 18 to 35 in good health.

The CDR3 DNA is TGTGCCAGCAGTGAAGAAGCGGGAGGGCGAGATGAGCAGTACTTC. Translated, it gives CASSEEAGGRDEQYF. The V and J genes are TRBV6-1 and TRBJ2-7, with TRBD2 identical over 10 bases. The CDR3 runs 15 residues. V lost 1 base, J lost 7 bases, and 7 bases stayed unmatched. Germline values: CDR1 MNHNS, CDR2 SASEGT.

A note on this clone: In the same sample, other DNA sequences code for this CDR3. The chain recombines TRBV29-1 with TRBJ1-2; no definite D call. This CDR3 has 9 amino acids. The germline V gene has CDR1 SQVTM and CDR2 ANQGSEA. V was cut by 4 bases and J by 7 bases, with 4 bases left in between. The CDR3 reads CSVAPGYTF. CDR3 DNA: TGCAGCGTTGCCCCTGGCTACACCTTC.

The rearrangement links TRBV7-2 to TRBJ2-3; tentative D call: TRBD2 (6 bases). Germline assignment: CDR1 SGHTA and CDR2 FQGNSA. The CDR3 is 18 residues long. Trimming left V 0 bases short and J 3 bases short, with 19 bases between. DNA for the CDR3: TGTGCCAGCAGCTTAGCGAGTTTTTCCCTAGCGAGGACAGATACGCAGTATTTT. It codes for CASSLASFSLARTDTQYF. The full variable domain, completed using reference TRBV7-2 and TRBJ2-3, is GAGVSQSPSNKVTEKGKDVELRCDPISGHTALYWYRQSLGQGLEFLIYFQGNSAPDKSGLPSDRFSAERTGGSVSTLTIQRTQQEDSAVYLCASSLASFSLARTDTQYFGPGTRLTVL.

This clone was observed a few times. As DNA, the CDR3 is TGTGCCAGCAGTCTAGAGGCCACCAACTATGGCTACACCTTC. Protein: CASSLEATNYGYTF. The chain combines TRBV7-6 with TRBJ1-2; no firm D call. The CDR3 spans 14 residues. CDR1 is SGHVS and CDR2 is FNYEAQ in the germline V gene. V gave up 6 bases and J gave up 2 bases, with 13 bases separating them. Combining the CDR3 with reference TRBV7-6 and TRBJ1-2 gives the whole variable domain GAGVSQSPRYKVTKRGQDVALRCDPISGHVSLYWYRQALGQGPEFLTYFNYEAQQDKSGLPNDRFSAERPEGSISTLTIQRTEQRDSAMYRCASSLEATNYGYTFGSGTRLTVV.

This clone has only a few counts. Other nucleotide sequences from this sample produce the same CDR3. The chain employs TRBV5-6 and TRBJ2-5, with unresolved D. Germline lookup yields CDR1 SGHDT and CDR2 YYEEEE. This CDR3 contains 11 residues. V dropped 2 bases and J dropped 4 bases, with 3 bases sitting between them. In DNA, the CDR3 is TGTGCCAGCAGCTTAAGAGAGACCCAGTACTTC. Translation: CASSLRETQYF.

The V and J genes are TRBV20-1 and TRBJ2-5; unclear D gene. This CDR3 is 11 amino acids long. Trimming pared 0 bases from V and 5 bases from J, leaving 4 bases between. Per the germline V gene, CDR1 is DFQATT and CDR2 is SNEGSKA (reference sequence). The CDR3 nucleotides are TGCAGTGCTAGAGATGAGGAGACCCAGTACTTC. This encodes CSARDEETQYF.

This clone was observed once. The same CDR3 can be traced to other DNA sequences in this sample. The chain couples TRBV30 to TRBJ2-3; 7 nucleotides agree with TRBD1. The CDR3 length is 13 residues. Germline V gene data show CDR1 as GTSNPN and CDR2 as SVGIG (reference sequence). V shed 0 bases, J shed 6 bases, and the junction held 3 bases outside the gene matches. CDR3 sequence (DNA): TGTGCCTGGAGTGTAAGGGGGCCCGATACGCAGTATTTT. Its translation is CAWSVRGPDTQYF. Filled out from reference TRBV30 and TRBJ2-3, the complete variable domain reads SQTIHQWPATLVQPVGSPLSLECTVEGTSNPNLYWYRQAAGRGLQLLFYSVGIGQISSEVPQNLSASRPQDRQFILSSKKLLLSDSGFYLCAWSVRGPDTQYFGPGTRLTVL.

The chain has TRBV7-9 and TRBJ2-1, with 11 bases that match TRBD2. This CDR3 spans 16 amino acids. V was pared by 5 bases and J by 6 bases, with 9 bases of the junction left unmatched. From germline, CDR1 is SEHNR and CDR2 FQNEAQ (reference sequence). CDR3 region: CASSLGTSGRFNEQFF. DNA for the CDR3: TGTGCCAGCAGCCTGGGAACTAGCGGGAGATTCAATGAGCAGTTCTTC.

Only a few counts were recorded for this clone. The chain carries TRBV7-8 and TRBJ2-5; D is possibly TRBD1 (6 bases). Trimming cost V 5 bases and J 7 bases, with 14 bases left between them. CDR3 length equals 13 residues. CDR1 is SGHVS and CDR2 is FQNEAQ in the germline V gene. This CDR3 reads CASSPGTQGTQYF. The CDR3, as DNA: TGTGCCAGCAGCCCGGGGACACAGGGGACCCAGTACTTC.

The chain uses TRBV21-1 and TRBJ2-3; TRBD1, the table's D call, was not compared with the DNA. TRBV21-1 represents a pseudogene. This CDR3 spans 14 amino acids. The CDR3 DNA follows: TGTGCCAGCAGCAAGGTTCAGGGTACAGATACGCAGTATTTT. Its protein is CASSKVQGTDTQYF.

This chain links TRBV7-2 with TRBJ2-5, with TRBD2 as a possible D gene (5 bases). The V end was cut by 5 bases, the J end by 5 bases, with 18 bases between. The germline CDR1 and CDR2 sequences are SGHTA and FQGNSA. The CDR3 has 15 amino acids. DNA of the CDR3: TGTGCCAGCAGCACTAGACGGACGTATCGTGAGACCCAGTACTTC. This translates into CASSTRRTYRETQYF.

The chain combines TRBV5-1 with TRBJ2-5; D is unresolved. V dropped 0 bases and J dropped 1 base, with 4 bases sitting between them. CDR1 SGHRS and CDR2 YFSETQ come from the germline V gene. The length of the CDR3 is 13 residues. CDR3 sequence (DNA): TGCGCCAGCAGCTTGGAACGCCAAGAGACCCAGTACTTC. Its translation: CASSLERQETQYF.

This clone occurred a few times. The chain links TRBV5-6 to TRBJ1-4; D is unresolved. CDR1 and CDR2 from the germline V gene are SGHDT and YYEEEE. V lost 0 bases, J lost 2 bases, and 8 bases lay in between. The CDR3 totals 15 residues. The CDR3 region has the DNA TGTGCCAGCAGCTTGGGACGGACTACTAATGAAAAACTGTTTTTT. Its translation: CASSLGRTTNEKLFF.